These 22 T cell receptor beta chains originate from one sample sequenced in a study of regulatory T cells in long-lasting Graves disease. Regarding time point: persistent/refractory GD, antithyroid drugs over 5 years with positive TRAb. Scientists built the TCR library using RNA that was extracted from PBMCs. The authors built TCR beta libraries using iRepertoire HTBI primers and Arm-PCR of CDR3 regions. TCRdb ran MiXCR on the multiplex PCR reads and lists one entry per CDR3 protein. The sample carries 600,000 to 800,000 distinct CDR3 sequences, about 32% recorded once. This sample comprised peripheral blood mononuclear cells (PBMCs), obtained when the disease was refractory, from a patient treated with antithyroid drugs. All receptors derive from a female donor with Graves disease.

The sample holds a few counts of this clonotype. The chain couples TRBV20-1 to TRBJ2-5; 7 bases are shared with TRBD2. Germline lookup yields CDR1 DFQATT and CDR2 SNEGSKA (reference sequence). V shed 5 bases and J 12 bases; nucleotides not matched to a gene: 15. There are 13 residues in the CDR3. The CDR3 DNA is TGCAGTGCTGCCGGGACTACCCAAGTTGGAGAGTACTTC. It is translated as CSAAGTTQVGEYF.

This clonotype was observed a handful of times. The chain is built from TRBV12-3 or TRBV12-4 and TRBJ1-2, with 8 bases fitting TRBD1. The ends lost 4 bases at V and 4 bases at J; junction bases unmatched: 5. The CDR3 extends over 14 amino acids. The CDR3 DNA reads TGTGCCAGCAGTTCCCGGACAGGGATCTATGGCTACACCTTC. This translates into CASSSRTGIYGYTF.

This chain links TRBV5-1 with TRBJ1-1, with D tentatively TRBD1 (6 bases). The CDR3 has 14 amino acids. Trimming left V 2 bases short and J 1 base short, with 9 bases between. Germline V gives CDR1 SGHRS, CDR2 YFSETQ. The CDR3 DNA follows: TGCGCCAGCAGCTTTGGACAGAAGAACACTGAAGCTTTCTTT. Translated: CASSFGQKNTEAFF.

The CDR3 DNA is TGTGCCAGCAATAATCAGGGAAACACCATATATTTT. This codes for CASNNQGNTIYF. V gene TRBV12-3 or TRBV12-4 combines with J gene TRBJ1-3; no clear D gene. Trimming took off 7 bases at V and 4 bases at J, with 8 bases between the two ends. CDR3 size: 12 residues.

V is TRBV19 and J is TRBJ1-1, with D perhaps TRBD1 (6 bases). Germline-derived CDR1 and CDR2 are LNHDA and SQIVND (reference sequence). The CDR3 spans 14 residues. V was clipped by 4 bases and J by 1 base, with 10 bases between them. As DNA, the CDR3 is TGTGCCAGTAGTACACCCAGGGGGAACACTGAAGCTTTCTTT. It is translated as CASSTPRGNTEAFF. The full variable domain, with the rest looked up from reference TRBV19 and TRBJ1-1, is DGGITQSPKYLFRKEGQNVTLSCEQNLNHDAMYWYRQDPGQGLRLIYYSQIVNDFQKGDIAEGYSVSREKKESFPLTVTSAQKNPTAFYLCASSTPRGNTEAFFGQGTRLTVV.

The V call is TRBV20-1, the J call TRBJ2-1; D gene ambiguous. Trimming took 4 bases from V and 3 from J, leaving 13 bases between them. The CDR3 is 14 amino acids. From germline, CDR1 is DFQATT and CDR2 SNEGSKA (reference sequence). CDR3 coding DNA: TGCAGTGCTAACTCTAACCCGGTCTACAATGAGCAGTTCTTC. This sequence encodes CSANSNPVYNEQFF.

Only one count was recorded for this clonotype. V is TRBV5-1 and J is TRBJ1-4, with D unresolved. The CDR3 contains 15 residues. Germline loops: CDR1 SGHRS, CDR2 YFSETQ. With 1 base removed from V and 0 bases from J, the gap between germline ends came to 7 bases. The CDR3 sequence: CASSLSTATNEKLFF. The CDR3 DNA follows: TGCGCCAGCAGCTTGAGTACTGCAACTAATGAAAAACTGTTTTTT.

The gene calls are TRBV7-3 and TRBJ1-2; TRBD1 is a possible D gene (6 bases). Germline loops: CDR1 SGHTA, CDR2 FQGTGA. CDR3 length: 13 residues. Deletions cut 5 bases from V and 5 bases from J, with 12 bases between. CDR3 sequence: CASSQIGGYGYTF. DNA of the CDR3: TGTGCCAGCAGCCAAATAGGGGGGTATGGCTACACCTTC. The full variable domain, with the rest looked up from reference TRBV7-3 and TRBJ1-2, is GAGVSQTPSNKVTEKGKYVELRCDPISGHTALYWYRQSLGQGPEFLIYFQGTGAADDSGLPNDRFFAVRPEGSVSTLKIQRTERGDSAVYLCASSQIGGYGYTFGSGTRLTVV.

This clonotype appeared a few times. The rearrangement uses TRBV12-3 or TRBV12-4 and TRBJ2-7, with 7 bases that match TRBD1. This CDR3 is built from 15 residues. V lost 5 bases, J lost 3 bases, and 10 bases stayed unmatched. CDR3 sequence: CASSDLTGIGYEQYF. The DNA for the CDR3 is TGTGCCAGCAGTGACCTGACAGGGATTGGCTACGAGCAGTACTTC.

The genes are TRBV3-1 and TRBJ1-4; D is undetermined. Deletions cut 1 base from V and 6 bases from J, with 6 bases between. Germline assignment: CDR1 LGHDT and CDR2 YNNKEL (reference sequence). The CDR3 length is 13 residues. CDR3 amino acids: CASSQVSDEKLFF. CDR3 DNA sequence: TGTGCCAGCAGCCAAGTCTCTGATGAAAAACTGTTTTTT.

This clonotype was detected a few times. The CDR3 DNA is TGTGCCAGCCAGGACAGGGTGGGCACTGAAGCTTTCTTT. It specifies CASQDRVGTEAFF. The chain recombines TRBV6-1 with TRBJ1-1; 8 bases map to TRBD1. The J segment lost 4 bases and the V segment lost 8 bases, leaving 6 bases of the junction unmatched. Looked up from germline, CDR1 is MNHNS and CDR2 is SASEGT. The CDR3 is made up of 13 amino acids.

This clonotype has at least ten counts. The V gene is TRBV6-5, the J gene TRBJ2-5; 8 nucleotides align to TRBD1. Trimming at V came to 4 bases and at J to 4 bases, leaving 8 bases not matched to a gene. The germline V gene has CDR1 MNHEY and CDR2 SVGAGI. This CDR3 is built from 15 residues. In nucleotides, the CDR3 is TGTGCCAGCAGTTCCAGCAGCGGACAGGGAGAGACCCAGTACTTC. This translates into CASSSSSGQGETQYF.

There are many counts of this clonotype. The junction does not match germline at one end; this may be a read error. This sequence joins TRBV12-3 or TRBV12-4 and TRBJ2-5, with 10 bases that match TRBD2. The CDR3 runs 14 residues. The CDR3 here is CASSLAGGGETQYF. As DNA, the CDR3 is TGTGCCAGCAGCTTAGCGGGAGGAGGAGAGACCCAGTACTTC.

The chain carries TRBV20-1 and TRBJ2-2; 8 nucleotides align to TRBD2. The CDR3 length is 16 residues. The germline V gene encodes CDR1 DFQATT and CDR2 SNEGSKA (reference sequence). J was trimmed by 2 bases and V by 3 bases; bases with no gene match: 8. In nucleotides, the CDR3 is TGCAGTGCTAGTAGGGCGGGAGGCATCAACACCGGGGAGCTGTTTTTT. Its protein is CSASRAGGINTGELFF.

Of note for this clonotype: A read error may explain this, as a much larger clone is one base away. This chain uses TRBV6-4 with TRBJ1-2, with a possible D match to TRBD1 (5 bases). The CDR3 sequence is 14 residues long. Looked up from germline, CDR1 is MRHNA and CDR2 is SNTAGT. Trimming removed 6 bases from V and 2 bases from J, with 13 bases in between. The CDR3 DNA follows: TGTGCCAGCAGAAGCGAGGGACCGAACTATGGCTACACCTTC. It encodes CASRSEGPNYGYTF.

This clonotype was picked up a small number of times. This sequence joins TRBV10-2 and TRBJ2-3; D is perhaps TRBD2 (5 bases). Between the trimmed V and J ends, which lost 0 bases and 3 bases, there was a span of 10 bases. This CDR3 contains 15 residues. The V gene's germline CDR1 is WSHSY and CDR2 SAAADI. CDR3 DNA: TGCGCCAGCAGTGAGTCGGGAGTTCGGACAGATACGCAGTATTTT. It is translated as CASSESGVRTDTQYF.

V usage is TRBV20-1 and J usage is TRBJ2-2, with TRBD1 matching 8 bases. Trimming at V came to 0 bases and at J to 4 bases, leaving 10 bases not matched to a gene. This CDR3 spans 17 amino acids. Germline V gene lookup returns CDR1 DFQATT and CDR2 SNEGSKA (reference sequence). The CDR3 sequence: CSARDRGGQGGTGELFF. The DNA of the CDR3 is TGCAGTGCTAGAGATCGAGGAGGACAGGGAGGCACCGGGGAGCTGTTTTTT.

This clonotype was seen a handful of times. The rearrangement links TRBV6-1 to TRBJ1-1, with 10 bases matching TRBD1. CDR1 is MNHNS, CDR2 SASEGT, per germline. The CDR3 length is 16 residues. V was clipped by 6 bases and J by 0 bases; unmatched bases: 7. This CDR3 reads CASRASGTGVNTEAFF. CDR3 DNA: TGTGCCAGCAGGGCATCCGGGACAGGGGTGAACACTGAAGCTTTCTTT.

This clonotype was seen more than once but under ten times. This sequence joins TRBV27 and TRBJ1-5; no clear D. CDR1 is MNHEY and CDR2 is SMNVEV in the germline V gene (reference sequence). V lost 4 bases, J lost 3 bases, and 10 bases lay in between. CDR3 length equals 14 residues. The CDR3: CASSSQAINQPQHF. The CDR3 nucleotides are TGTGCCAGCAGTTCGCAGGCCATCAATCAGCCCCAGCATTTT.

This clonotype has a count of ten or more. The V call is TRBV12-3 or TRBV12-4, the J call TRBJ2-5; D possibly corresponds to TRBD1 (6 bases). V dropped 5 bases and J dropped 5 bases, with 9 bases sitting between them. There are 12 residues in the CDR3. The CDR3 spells CASSTTGETQYF. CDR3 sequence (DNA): TGTGCCAGCAGTACAACAGGGGAGACCCAGTACTTC.

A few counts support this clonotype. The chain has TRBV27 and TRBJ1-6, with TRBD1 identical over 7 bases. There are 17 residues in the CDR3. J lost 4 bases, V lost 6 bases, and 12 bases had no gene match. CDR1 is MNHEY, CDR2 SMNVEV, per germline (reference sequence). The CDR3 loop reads CASSWTEGQAYNSPLHF. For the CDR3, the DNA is TGTGCCAGCAGCTGGACCGAAGGACAGGCTTATAATTCACCCCTCCACTTT.

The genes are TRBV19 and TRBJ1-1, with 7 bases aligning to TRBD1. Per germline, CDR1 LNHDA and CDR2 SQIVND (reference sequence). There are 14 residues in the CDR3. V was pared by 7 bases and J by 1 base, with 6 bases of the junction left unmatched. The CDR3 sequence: CASTSDRRNTEAFF. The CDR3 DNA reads TGTGCCAGTACCTCGGACAGGCGGAACACTGAAGCTTTCTTT.